A single sample gave rise to the 27 T cell receptor beta chains below, sequenced in a study of a mutant IDH1 vaccine in newly diagnosed glioma. No cognate antigen is known for these TCRs. The method was immunoSEQ multiplex PCR; TCRdb's version includes in-frame clones alone and lacks a portion of them. The data show 50,000 to 70,000 clones, roughly 74% seen once. Time point described: week 35, safety follow-up. Every single dose of the vaccine, 300 ug of mutant IDH1 20-mer peptide, came with topical imiquimod. The material was PBMCs, obtained from a glioma patient whose treatment included an IDH1 peptide vaccine. Receptors originate from a man between 50 and 59 years old with glioma.

The chain is built from TRBV30 and TRBJ1-4, with 7 bases that match TRBD1. Losses at the gene ends were 4 bases for V and 12 bases for J; bases not matched to a gene: 17. The CDR3 sequence is 15 residues long. From germline, CDR1 is GTSNPN and CDR2 SVGIG (reference sequence). The CDR3 sequence: CAWKIPDRAMKELFF. CDR3 sequence (DNA): TGTGCCTGGAAGATCCCAGACAGGGCCATGAAAGAACTGTTTTTT.

This rearrangement joins TRBV21-1 to TRBJ1-2. TRBV21-1 is described as a pseudogene. This CDR3 is 15 amino acids long. This chain's CDR3 is CASSPRRTSNYGYTF. The CDR3 nucleotides read TGTGCCAGCAGCCCCCGGAGGACTTCGAACTATGGCTACACCTTC.

CDR3 region: CASSLTGSAYEQYF. CDR3 in DNA: TGTGCCAGCAGTTTAACGGGATCTGCCTACGAGCAGTACTTC. The V gene is TRBV27, the J gene TRBJ2-7; D possibly corresponds to TRBD2 (5 bases). CDR1 is MNHEY and CDR2 is SMNVEV in the germline V gene (reference sequence). Trimming pared 2 bases from V and 2 bases from J, leaving 10 bases between. This CDR3 is 14 amino acids long.

In DNA form, the CDR3 reads TGTGCCAGCAGCCAACGCGACGGGAGGAACACCGGGGAGCTGTTTTTT. Amino acid sequence: CASSQRDGRNTGELFF. The chain has TRBV14 and TRBJ2-2; a weak D match, TRBD2 (6 bases). V was pared by 2 bases and J by 1 base, with 11 bases between. There are 16 residues in the CDR3. Germline V gene data show CDR1 as SGHDN and CDR2 as FVKESK. Together with reference TRBV14 and TRBJ2-2, the CDR3 gives the full variable domain: EAGVTQFPSHSVIEKGQTVTLRCDPISGHDNLYWYRRVMGKEIKFLLHFVKESKQDESGMPNNRFLAERTGGTYSTLKVQPAELEDSGVYFCASSQRDGRNTGELFFGEGSRLTVL.

The chain uses TRBV28 and TRBJ1-4; TRBD1 might be the D (6 bases). Germline CDR1 reads MDHEN; CDR2 reads SYDVKM. The CDR3 runs 16 residues. V dropped 3 bases and J dropped 0 bases, with 11 bases sitting between them. The CDR3 is CASSFGGIATNEKLFF. The CDR3 DNA follows: TGTGCCAGCAGTTTTGGGGGCATTGCAACTAATGAAAAACTGTTTTTT. The full variable domain, completed using reference TRBV28 and TRBJ1-4, is DVKVTQSSRYLVKRTGEKVFLECVQDMDHENMFWYRQDPGLGLRLIYFSYDVKMKEKGDIPEGYSVSREKKERFSLILESASTNQTSMYLCASSFGGIATNEKLFFGSGTQLSVL.

V is TRBV5-1 and J is TRBJ1-1; possibly TRBD1 for D (5 bases). CDR1 SGHRS and CDR2 YFSETQ come from the germline V gene. The CDR3 consists of 14 residues. V lost 0 bases and J 11 bases, leaving 17 bases between the germline ends. The CDR3 DNA is TGCGCCAGCAGCTTGGATTTTCGGGGAGGGGTCGCTTTCTTT. Translated: CASSLDFRGGVAFF.

V gene TRBV18 combines with J gene TRBJ2-7; D remains ambiguous. The CDR3 contains 12 residues. Germline V gives CDR1 KGHSH, CDR2 LQKENI. Trimming took 6 bases from V and 6 from J, leaving 12 bases between them. Here the CDR3 DNA reads TGTGCCAGCTCGCTTATGGGTAGCGAGCAGTACTTC. This translates into CASSLMGSEQYF.

This chain uses TRBV6-6 with TRBJ2-7, with 7 bases aligning to TRBD1. The germline gives CDR1 MNHNY, CDR2 SVGAGI (reference sequence). J was trimmed by 7 bases and V by 5 bases; bases with no gene match: 8. The CDR3 is 13 amino acids. As DNA, the CDR3 is TGTGCCAGCAGTCAAGGGACAGCCCAGGAGCAGTACTTC. Protein product: CASSQGTAQEQYF.

The chain carries TRBV13 and TRBJ2-7, with 8 bases aligning to TRBD1. V was clipped by 3 bases and J by 2 bases; unmatched bases: 3. In germline, CDR1 is PRHDT, CDR2 FYEKMQ (reference sequence). The CDR3 consists of 14 residues. CDR3 DNA sequence: TGTGCCAGCAGCTTGCAGGGGGCGGCCTACGAGCAGTACTTC. Protein sequence: CASSLQGAAYEQYF.

The chain recombines TRBV2 with TRBJ2-2; 9 bases agree with TRBD1. V lost 4 bases, J lost 6 bases, and 3 bases stayed unmatched. This CDR3 spans 14 amino acids. Germline CDR1 and CDR2: SNHLY and FYNNEI. CDR3 amino acids: CASSARTGAGELFF. DNA of the CDR3: TGTGCCAGCAGTGCTAGGACAGGGGCCGGGGAGCTGTTTTTT.

The chain links TRBV29-1 to TRBJ1-2; D remains ambiguous. V lost 4 bases and J lost 6, with 12 bases in between. The CDR3 length is 12 residues. CDR1 is SQVTM, CDR2 ANQGSEA, per germline. Here the CDR3 reads CSVVGNVNGYTF. The CDR3 DNA reads as TGCAGCGTTGTGGGTAATGTCAATGGCTACACCTTC.

The sample holds one count of this clone. J is TRBJ2-3 and V is TRBV27, with 8 bases matching TRBD1. CDR3 size: 15 residues. Germline CDR1 and CDR2: MNHEY and SMNVEV (reference sequence). Losses at the gene ends were 5 bases for V and 0 bases for J; bases not matched to a gene: 4. CDR3 nucleotide sequence: TGTGCCAGCAGTCCAGGGGGCACGAGCACAGATACGCAGTATTTT. Encoded protein: CASSPGGTSTDTQYF.

The rearrangement uses TRBV5-4 and TRBJ2-2; no clear D. The V and J ends lost 2 bases and 5 bases respectively, with 10 bases between them. CDR3 size: 14 residues. Germline V gene sequence: CDR1 SGHNT, CDR2 YYREEE (reference sequence). The CDR3 loop is CASSLIEQTGELFF. CDR3 DNA sequence: TGTGCCAGCAGCTTAATCGAACAGACCGGGGAGCTGTTTTTT.

The chain couples TRBV7-2 to TRBJ2-7; D may match TRBD1 or TRBD2 (5 bases each). The CDR3 has 15 residues. The germline CDR1 and CDR2 sequences are SGHTA and FQGNSA. Deletions cut 1 base from V and 2 bases from J, with 12 bases between. The chain's CDR3 is CASSLVGTETYEQYF. The CDR3 bases are TGTGCCAGCAGCTTAGTAGGGACGGAGACCTACGAGCAGTACTTC.

This rearrangement joins TRBV14 to TRBJ2-6; 7 bases match TRBD2. This CDR3 spans 17 amino acids. Germline lookup yields CDR1 SGHDN and CDR2 FVKESK. V lost 3 bases, J lost 0 bases, and 5 bases stayed unmatched. DNA for the CDR3: TGTGCCAGCAGCCACTGGGAGGGGCTCTCTGGGGCCAACGTCCTGACTTTC. Translation: CASSHWEGLSGANVLTF.

The DNA of the CDR3 is TGTGCCAGCAGCACTGGACGTTACTCCTACGAGCAGTACTTC. Amino acids: CASSTGRYSYEQYF. V usage is TRBV5-4 and J usage is TRBJ2-7; D gene ambiguous. The CDR3 length is 14 residues. In germline, CDR1 is SGHNT, CDR2 YYREEE (reference sequence). V was pared by 4 bases and J by 0 bases, with 11 bases between.

This clone has a handful of counts. This chain uses TRBV6-4 with TRBJ2-2; the D call may be TRBD1 or TRBD2 (5 bases each). The CDR3 runs 14 residues. Germline V gene data show CDR1 as MRHNA and CDR2 as SNTAGT. The V and J ends lost 5 bases and 2 bases respectively, with 9 bases between them. The CDR3 sequence: CASSRGINTGELFF. Written as DNA, the CDR3 is TGTGCCAGCAGTCGGGGCATAAACACCGGGGAGCTGTTTTTT.

V usage is TRBV27 and J usage is TRBJ1-5; D might be TRBD1 (6 bases). Trimming shortened V by 3 bases and J by 7 bases, and 13 bases separated the two germline ends. The CDR3 has 14 residues. Germline V lookup: CDR1 MNHEY, CDR2 SMNVEV (reference sequence). The CDR3 region is CASSFWGAGQPQHF. Here the CDR3 DNA reads TGTGCCAGCAGTTTTTGGGGGGCAGGGCAGCCCCAGCATTTT.

The V and J genes are TRBV10-3 and TRBJ1-5; no reliable D call. The CDR3 sequence is 13 residues long. Looked up from germline, CDR1 is ENHRY and CDR2 is SYGVKD. Trimming stripped 2 bases from V and 8 bases from J, with 10 bases between. The DNA of the CDR3 is TGTGCCATCAGTGAGGACCTGGCGGAGCCCCAGCATTTT. Amino acid sequence: CAISEDLAEPQHF.

The chain combines TRBV5-4 with TRBJ1-5, with a possible D match to TRBD1 (5 bases). Trimming took off 0 bases at V and 4 bases at J, with 11 bases between the two ends. This CDR3 has 15 amino acids. Germline loops: CDR1 SGHNT, CDR2 YYREEE (reference sequence). CDR3 nucleotides: TGTGCCAGCAGCTTGGGGTTGGGGGGGAATCAGCCCCAGCATTTT. Translation gives CASSLGLGGNQPQHF.

This chain joins TRBV29-1 and TRBJ2-7; D not certain. Germline CDR1 is SQVTM and CDR2 is ANQGSEA. V lost 4 bases to trimming and J lost 0 bases, with 7 bases between them. CDR3 length: 12 residues. In DNA form, the CDR3 reads TGCAGCGTTGCGACTTCCTCCTACGAGCAGTACTTC. Protein product: CSVATSSYEQYF.

This chain links TRBV6-6 with TRBJ1-5; D is possibly TRBD1 (5 bases). The V end lost 6 bases, the J end lost 6 bases, and 15 bases lay between the germline ends. This CDR3 has 14 residues. Germline CDR1 MNHNY, CDR2 SVGAGI (reference sequence). CDR3 coding DNA: TGTGCCAGCAGCCCATCAGGGAGGATTCAGCCCCAGCATTTT. It specifies CASSPSGRIQPQHF.

In DNA form, the CDR3 reads TGTGCCAGCAGCTTGCGGTTGGATTCACCCCTCCACTTT. Its translation is CASSLRLDSPLHF. J is TRBJ1-6 and V is TRBV5-5; D remains ambiguous. Per germline, CDR1 SGHKS and CDR2 YYEKEE (reference sequence). The CDR3 runs 13 residues. Trimming stripped 1 base from V and 8 bases from J, with 7 bases between.

This clone was observed once. The chain employs TRBV19 and TRBJ1-1, with a tentative D call TRBD1 (5 bases). Germline CDR1 LNHDA, CDR2 SQIVND (reference sequence). The CDR3 sequence is 14 residues long. Between the trimmed V and J ends, which lost 5 bases and 5 bases, there was a span of 15 bases. The CDR3 DNA reads as TGTGCCAGTAGTCCTCAGGGATTGGGTACTGAAGCTTTCTTT. It codes for CASSPQGLGTEAFF.

The V call is TRBV6-6, the J call TRBJ1-5, with 7 bases aligning to TRBD1. In germline, CDR1 is MNHNY, CDR2 SVGAGI (reference sequence). CDR3 size: 15 residues. V gave up 5 bases and J gave up 3 bases; unmatched junction bases: 7. CDR3 nucleotide sequence: TGTGCCAGCAGTACACCGACAGGGATCAATCAGCCCCAGCATTTT. Translation gives CASSTPTGINQPQHF.

This chain links TRBV9 with TRBJ1-1, with TRBD1 matching 7 bases. CDR3 length: 15 amino acids. From germline, CDR1 is SGDLS and CDR2 YYNGEE. The ends lost 4 bases at V and 2 bases at J; junction bases unmatched: 8. CDR3 residues: CASSPGTVQNTEAFF. CDR3 DNA: TGTGCCAGCAGCCCAGGGACAGTCCAAAACACTGAAGCTTTCTTT.

The chain links TRBV30 to TRBJ2-1; 8 bases align to TRBD1. From germline, CDR1 is GTSNPN and CDR2 SVGIG (reference sequence). Trimming took 3 bases from V and 3 from J; bases not matched to a gene: 10. The CDR3 is made up of 16 amino acids. The CDR3, as DNA: TGTGCCTGGAGCAGAAATACACAGGGGGTCTACAATGAGCAGTTCTTC. It yields the protein CAWSRNTQGVYNEQFF. The whole variable domain, remainder taken from reference TRBV30 and TRBJ2-1, is SQTIHQWPATLVQPVGSPLSLECTVEGTSNPNLYWYRQAAGRGLQLLFYSVGIGQISSEVPQNLSASRPQDRQFILSSKKLLLSDSGFYLCAWSRNTQGVYNEQFFGPGTRLTVL.